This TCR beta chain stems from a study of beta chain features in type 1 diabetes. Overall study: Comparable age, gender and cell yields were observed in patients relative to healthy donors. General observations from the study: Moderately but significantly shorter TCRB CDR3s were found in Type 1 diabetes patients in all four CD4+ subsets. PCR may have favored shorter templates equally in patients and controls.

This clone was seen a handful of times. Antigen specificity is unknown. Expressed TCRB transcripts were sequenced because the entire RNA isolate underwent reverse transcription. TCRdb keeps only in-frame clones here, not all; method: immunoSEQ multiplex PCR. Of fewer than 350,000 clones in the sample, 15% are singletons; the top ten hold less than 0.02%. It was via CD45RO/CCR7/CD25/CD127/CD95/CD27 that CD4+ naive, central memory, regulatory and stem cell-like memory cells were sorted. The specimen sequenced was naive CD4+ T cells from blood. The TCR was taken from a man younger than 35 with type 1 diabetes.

CDR3 sequence (DNA): TGTGCCAGCAGTTCTCAGGGAAGGGTAGAGACCCAGTACTTC. This sequence encodes CASSSQGRVETQYF. The chain employs TRBV28 and TRBJ2-5, with D perhaps matching TRBD1 (5 bases). Germline values: CDR1 MDHEN, CDR2 SYDVKM. Trimming removed 4 bases from V and 4 bases from J, with 13 bases in between. This CDR3 region has 14 residues.